This T cell receptor beta chain was sequenced in a study of cytomegalovirus exposure and HLA in healthy donors. Study-level information: A prior study identified just under 120 million unique TCR beta sequences from some 200 million T cells.

Germline-derived CDR1 and CDR2 are MDHEN and SYDVKM. The J segment lost 7 bases and the V segment lost 5 bases, leaving 12 bases of the junction unmatched. The CDR3 runs 18 residues. Notes on this clone: The antigen remains unidentified.

PCR was performed using 60 Vbeta and 13 Jbeta primers. Using immunoSEQ multiplex PCR, the repertoire was profiled, and TCRdb retains in-frame clones only, with some absent. The sample records about 110,000 clones, approximately 76% being singletons. Study-level findings and limits: As was reported, the classifier diagnosed cytomegalovirus status with high specificity and sensitivity. According to the study, 160 or so TCR beta chains were cytomegalovirus-associated.

The receptor was isolated from a man younger than 35 in good health and CMV-seronegative. V is TRBV28 and J is TRBJ2-3; 16 positions agree with TRBD2. Sample: PBMCs. The CDR3: CASSPTSGTSGGVHTQYF. CDR3 nucleotides: TGTGCCAGCAGTCCTACCTCCGGGACTAGCGGGGGGGTTCATACGCAGTATTTT.